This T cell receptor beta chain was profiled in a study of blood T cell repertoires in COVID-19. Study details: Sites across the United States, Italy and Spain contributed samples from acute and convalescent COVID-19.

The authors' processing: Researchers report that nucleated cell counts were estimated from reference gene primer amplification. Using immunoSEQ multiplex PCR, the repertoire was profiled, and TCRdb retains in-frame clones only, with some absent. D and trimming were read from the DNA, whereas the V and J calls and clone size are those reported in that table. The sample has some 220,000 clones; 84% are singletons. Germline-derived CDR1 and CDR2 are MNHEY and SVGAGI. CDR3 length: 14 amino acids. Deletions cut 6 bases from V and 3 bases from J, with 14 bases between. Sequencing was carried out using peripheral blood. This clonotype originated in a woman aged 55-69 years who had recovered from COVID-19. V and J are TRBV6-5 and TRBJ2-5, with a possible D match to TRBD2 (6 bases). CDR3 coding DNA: TGTGCCAGCAGGCTCCGGGACTCAAAAGAGACCCAGTACTTC. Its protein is CASRLRDSKETQYF.